This T cell receptor beta chain is from a study of siplizumab effects on memory and regulatory T cells. Regarding the study as a whole: Some alloreactive sequences were traceable to unstimulated CD4+ memory cells, and siplizumab significantly reduced them. Sequences below about 10^-5 frequency were poorly captured, and few alloreactive clones mapped to unstimulated subsets. Naive T cell populations appeared to exhibit greater diversity than memory cells and appeared to be major alloresponse contributors. Roughly 80-97% of dividing CD4+ or CD8+ clones were without an attributable naive or memory phenotype.

Remarks on this clone: Antigen: not known.

The assay was immunoSEQ multiplex PCR, and TCRdb's table has in-frame clones only and misses some. The repertoire holds approximately 100,000 clones, with under 95% as singletons. There are 15 residues in the CDR3. Germline-derived CDR1 and CDR2 are SGHTA and FQGNSA. V lost 5 bases, J lost 7 bases, and 10 bases stayed unmatched. The sample comprised Tregs sorted from blood. V gene TRBV7-2 combines with J gene TRBJ1-4; 7 bases fit TRBD1. This clonotype was sampled from a human donor in good health. CDR3 nucleotide sequence: TGTGCCAGCAGCCTACGACAGGGAAGCGGTGAAAAACTGTTTTTT. This gives the protein CASSLRQGSGEKLFF.